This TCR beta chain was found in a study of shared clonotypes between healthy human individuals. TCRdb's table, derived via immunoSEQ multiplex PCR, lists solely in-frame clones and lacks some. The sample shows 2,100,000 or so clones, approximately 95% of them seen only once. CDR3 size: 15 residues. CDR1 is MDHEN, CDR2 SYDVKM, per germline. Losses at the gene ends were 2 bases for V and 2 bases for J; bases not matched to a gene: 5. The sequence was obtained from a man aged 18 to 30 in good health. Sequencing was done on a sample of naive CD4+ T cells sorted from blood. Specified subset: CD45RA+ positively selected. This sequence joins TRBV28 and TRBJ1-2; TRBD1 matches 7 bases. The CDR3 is CASSLTTRGNYGYTF. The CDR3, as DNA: TGTGCCAGCAGTTTAACTACCAGGGGGAACTATGGCTACACCTTC.